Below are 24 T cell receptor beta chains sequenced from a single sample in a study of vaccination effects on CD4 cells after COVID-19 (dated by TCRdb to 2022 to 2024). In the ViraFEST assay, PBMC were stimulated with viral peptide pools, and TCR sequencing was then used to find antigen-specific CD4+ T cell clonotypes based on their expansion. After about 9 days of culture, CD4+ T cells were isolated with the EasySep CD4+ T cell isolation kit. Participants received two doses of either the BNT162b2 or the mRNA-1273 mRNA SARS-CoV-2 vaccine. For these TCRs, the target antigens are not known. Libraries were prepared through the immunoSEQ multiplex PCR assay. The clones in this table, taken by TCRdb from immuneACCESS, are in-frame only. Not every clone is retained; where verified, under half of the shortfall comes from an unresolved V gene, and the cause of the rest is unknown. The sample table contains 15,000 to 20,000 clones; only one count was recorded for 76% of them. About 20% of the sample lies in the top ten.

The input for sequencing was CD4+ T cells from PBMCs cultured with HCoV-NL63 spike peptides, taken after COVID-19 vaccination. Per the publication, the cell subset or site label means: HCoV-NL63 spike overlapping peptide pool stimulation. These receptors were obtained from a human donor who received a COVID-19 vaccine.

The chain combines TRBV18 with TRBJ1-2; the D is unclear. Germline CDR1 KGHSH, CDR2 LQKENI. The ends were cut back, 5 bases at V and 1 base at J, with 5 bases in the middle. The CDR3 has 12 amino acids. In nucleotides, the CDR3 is TGTGCCAGCTCAGACAATAACTATGGCTACACCTTC. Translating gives CASSDNNYGYTF.

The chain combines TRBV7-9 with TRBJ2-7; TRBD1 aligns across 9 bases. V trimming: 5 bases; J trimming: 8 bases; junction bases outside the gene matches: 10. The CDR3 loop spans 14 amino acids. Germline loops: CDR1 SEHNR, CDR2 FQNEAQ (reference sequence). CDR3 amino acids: CASSLASTGGQQYF. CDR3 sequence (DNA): TGTGCCAGCAGCCTCGCCTCGACAGGGGGTCAGCAGTACTTC.

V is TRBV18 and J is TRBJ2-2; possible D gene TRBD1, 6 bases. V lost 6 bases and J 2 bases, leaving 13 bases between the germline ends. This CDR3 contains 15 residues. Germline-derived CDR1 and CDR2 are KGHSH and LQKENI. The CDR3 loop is CASSSDSRNTGELFF. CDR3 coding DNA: TGTGCCAGCTCGTCGGACAGCCGCAACACCGGGGAGCTGTTTTTT.

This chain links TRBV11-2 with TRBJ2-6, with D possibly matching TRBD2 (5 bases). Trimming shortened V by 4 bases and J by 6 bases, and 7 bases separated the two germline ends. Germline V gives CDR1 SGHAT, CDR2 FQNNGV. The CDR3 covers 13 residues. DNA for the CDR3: TGTGCCAGCAGCTCCGGGGTGGCCAACGTCCTGACTTTC. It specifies CASSSGVANVLTF.

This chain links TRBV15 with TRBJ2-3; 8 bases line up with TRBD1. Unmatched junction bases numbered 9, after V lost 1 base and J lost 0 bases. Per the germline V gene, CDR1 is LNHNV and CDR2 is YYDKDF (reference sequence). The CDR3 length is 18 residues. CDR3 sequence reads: CATSRALGTGSSTDTQYF. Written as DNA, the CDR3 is TGTGCCACCAGCAGAGCGCTCGGGACAGGCTCTAGCACAGATACGCAGTATTTT.

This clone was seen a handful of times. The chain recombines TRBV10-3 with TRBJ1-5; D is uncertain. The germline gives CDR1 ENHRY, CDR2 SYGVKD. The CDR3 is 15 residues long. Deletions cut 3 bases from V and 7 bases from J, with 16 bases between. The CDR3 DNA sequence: TGTGCCATCAGTGAAGGAGGACCCCACAGACAGCCCCAGCATTTT. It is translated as CAISEGGPHRQPQHF.

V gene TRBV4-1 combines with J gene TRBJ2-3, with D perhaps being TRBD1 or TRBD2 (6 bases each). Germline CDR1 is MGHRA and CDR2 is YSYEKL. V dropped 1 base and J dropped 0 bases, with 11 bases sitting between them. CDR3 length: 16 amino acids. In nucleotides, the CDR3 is TGCGCCAGCAGCCAAGCAACGGGGGCTAGCACAGATACGCAGTATTTT. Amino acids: CASSQATGASTDTQYF.

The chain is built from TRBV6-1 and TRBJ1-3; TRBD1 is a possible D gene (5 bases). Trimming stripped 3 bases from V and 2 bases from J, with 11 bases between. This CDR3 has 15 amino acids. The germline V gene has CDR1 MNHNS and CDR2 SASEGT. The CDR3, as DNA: TGTGCCAGCAGTGAGGGACTGTTCACTGGAAACACCATATATTTT. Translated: CASSEGLFTGNTIYF.

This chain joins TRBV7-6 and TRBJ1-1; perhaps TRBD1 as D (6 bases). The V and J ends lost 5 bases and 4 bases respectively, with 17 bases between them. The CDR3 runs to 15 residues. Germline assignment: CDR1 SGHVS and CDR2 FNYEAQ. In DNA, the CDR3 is TGTGCCAGCAGCCAAAGAGGGGGTTTTGGCACTGAAGCTTTCTTT. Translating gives CASSQRGGFGTEAFF.

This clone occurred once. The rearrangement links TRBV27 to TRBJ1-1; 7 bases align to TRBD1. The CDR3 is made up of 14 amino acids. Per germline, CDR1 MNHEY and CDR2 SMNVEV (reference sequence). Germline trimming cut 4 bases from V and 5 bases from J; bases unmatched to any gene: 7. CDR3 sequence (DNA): TGTGCCAGCAGTTCCCCAACACAGGGGACTGAAGCTTTCTTT. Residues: CASSSPTQGTEAFF.

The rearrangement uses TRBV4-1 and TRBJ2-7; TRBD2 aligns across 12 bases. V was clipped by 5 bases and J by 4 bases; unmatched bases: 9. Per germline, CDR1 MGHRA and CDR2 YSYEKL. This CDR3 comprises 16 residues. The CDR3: CASSEWTSGKIYEQYF. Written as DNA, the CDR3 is TGCGCCAGCAGCGAATGGACTAGCGGGAAGATTTACGAGCAGTACTTC.

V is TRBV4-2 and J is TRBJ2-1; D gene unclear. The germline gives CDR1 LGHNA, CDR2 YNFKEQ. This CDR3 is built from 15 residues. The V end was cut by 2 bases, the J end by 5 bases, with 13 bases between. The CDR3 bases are TGTGCCAGCAGCCAACCTGCCCGATCGGACAATGAGCAGTTCTTC. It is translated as CASSQPARSDNEQFF.

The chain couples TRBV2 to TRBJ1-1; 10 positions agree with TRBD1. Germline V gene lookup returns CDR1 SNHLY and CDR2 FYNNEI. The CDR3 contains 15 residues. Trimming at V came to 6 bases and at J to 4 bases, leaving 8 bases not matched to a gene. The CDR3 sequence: CASSANGQGGTEAFF. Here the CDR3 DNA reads TGTGCCAGCAGCGCCAATGGACAGGGGGGCACTGAAGCTTTCTTT.

The CDR3 bases are TGTGCCAGCAGATTCGGGACGGGCTATGGCTACACCTTC. Translating it yields CASRFGTGYGYTF. The V call is TRBV5-6, the J call TRBJ1-2, with D tentatively TRBD1 (5 bases). V lost 5 bases to trimming and J lost 4 bases, with 12 bases between them. From germline, CDR1 is SGHDT and CDR2 YYEEEE. This CDR3 has 13 amino acids.

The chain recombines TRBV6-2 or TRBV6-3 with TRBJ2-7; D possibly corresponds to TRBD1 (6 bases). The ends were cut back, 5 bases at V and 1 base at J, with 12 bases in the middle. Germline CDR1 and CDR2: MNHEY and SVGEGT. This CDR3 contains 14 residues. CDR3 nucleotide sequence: TGTGCCAGCAGTCGACCGCAGGGGTCCTACGAGCAGTACTTC. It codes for CASSRPQGSYEQYF.

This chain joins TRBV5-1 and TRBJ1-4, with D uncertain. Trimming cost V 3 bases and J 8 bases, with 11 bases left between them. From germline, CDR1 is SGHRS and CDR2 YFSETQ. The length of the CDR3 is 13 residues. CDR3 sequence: CASSYNPGEKLFF. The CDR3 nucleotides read TGCGCCAGCAGCTACAATCCGGGCGAAAAACTGTTTTTT.

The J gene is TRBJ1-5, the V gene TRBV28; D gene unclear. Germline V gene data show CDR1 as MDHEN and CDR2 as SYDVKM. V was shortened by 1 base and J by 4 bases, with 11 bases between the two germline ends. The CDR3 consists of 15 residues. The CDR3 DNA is TGTGCCAGCAGTTTATCGGTGCAGAGAAATCAGCCCCAGCATTTT. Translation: CASSLSVQRNQPQHF. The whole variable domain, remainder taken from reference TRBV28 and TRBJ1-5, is DVKVTQSSRYLVKRTGEKVFLECVQDMDHENMFWYRQDPGLGLRLIYFSYDVKMKEKGDIPEGYSVSREKKERFSLILESASTNQTSMYLCASSLSVQRNQPQHFGDGTRLSIL.

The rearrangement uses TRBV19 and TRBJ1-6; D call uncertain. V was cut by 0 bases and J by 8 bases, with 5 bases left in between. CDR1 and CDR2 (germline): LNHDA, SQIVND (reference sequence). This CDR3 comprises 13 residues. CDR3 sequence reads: CASSIDGDSPLHF. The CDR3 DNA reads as TGTGCCAGTAGTATAGATGGGGATTCACCCCTCCACTTT.

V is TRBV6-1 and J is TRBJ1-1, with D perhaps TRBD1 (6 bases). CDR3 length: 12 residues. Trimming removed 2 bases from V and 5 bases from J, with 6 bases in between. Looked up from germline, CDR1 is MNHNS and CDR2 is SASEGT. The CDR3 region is CASSERGTEAFF. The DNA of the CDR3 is TGTGCCAGCAGTGAAAGGGGGACTGAAGCTTTCTTT.

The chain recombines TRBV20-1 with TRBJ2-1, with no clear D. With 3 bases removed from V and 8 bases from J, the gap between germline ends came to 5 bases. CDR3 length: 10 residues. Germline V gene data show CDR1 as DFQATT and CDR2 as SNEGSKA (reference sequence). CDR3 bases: TGCAGTGCTAGTGAGCATGAGCAGTTCTTC. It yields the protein CSASEHEQFF.

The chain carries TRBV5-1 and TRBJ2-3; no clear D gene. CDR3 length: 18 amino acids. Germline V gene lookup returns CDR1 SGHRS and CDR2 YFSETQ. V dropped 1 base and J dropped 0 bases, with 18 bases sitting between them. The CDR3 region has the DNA TGCGCCAGCAGCTTGAGAGGATTCGAGGCATACAGCACAGATACGCAGTATTTT. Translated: CASSLRGFEAYSTDTQYF.

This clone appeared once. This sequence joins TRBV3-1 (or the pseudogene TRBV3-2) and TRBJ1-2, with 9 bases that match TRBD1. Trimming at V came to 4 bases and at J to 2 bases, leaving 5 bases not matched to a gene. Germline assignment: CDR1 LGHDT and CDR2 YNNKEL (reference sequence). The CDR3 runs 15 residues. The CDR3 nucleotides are TGTGCCAGCAGCCCCCAGGGGACAGGGAACTATGGCTACACCTTC. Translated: CASSPQGTGNYGYTF.

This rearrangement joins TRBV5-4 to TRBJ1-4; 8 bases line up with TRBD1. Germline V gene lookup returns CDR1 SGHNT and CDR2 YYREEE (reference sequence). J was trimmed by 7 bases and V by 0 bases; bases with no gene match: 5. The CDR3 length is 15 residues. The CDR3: CASSLATGGSEKLFF. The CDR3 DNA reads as TGTGCCAGCAGCTTGGCCACAGGGGGTAGTGAAAAACTGTTTTTT.

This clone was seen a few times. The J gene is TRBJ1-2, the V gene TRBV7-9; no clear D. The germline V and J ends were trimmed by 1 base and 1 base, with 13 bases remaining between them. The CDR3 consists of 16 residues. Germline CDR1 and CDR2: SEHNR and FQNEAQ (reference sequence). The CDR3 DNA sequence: TGTGCCAGCAGCTTAGTTGGAGGACCTGTTAACTATGGCTACACCTTC. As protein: CASSLVGGPVNYGYTF.